This T cell receptor (beta chain) was recorded in a study of Tregs in tolerant kidney transplant recipients. TCRdb's table, derived via immunoSEQ multiplex PCR, lists solely in-frame clones and lacks some. The table shows fewer than 70,000 clones, with around 83% occurring only once. Germline V gene sequence: CDR1 MNHEY, CDR2 SMNVEV (reference sequence). This CDR3 region has 15 residues. Trimming shortened V by 2 bases and J by 2 bases, and 10 bases separated the two germline ends. This clone was counted a single time. The sequence was obtained from a human donor in good health. The sample taken for sequencing was CD4+ T cells from blood. The chain carries TRBV27 and TRBJ2-1; the D gene is possibly TRBD2 (5 bases). The CDR3 bases are TGTGCCAGCAGTTTACGGGGATTCACCTACAATGAGCAGTTCTTC. Its translation is CASSLRGFTYNEQFF.